This T cell receptor beta chain is drawn from a study of Tregs in tolerant kidney transplant recipients. Study-level points and caveats: Few patients were studied, so findings need validation in larger groups.

CDR1 and CDR2 from the germline V gene are ENHRY and SYGVKD. Trimming shortened V by 10 bases and J by 1 base, and 10 bases separated the two germline ends. The CDR3 runs to 13 residues. TCRdb keeps only in-frame clones here, not all; method: immunoSEQ multiplex PCR. This sample has roughly 250,000 clones, with more than 65% found just once. With regard to this clone: Its specificity is unknown.

The source is a human donor in good health. The rearrangement joins TRBV10-3 to TRBJ1-4; D is possibly TRBD1 (6 bases). Sequences were obtained from CD4+ T cells from blood. CDR3 loop: CATQGRTNEKLFF. CDR3 coding DNA: TGTGCCACCCAGGGGCGAACTAATGAAAAACTGTTTTTT.